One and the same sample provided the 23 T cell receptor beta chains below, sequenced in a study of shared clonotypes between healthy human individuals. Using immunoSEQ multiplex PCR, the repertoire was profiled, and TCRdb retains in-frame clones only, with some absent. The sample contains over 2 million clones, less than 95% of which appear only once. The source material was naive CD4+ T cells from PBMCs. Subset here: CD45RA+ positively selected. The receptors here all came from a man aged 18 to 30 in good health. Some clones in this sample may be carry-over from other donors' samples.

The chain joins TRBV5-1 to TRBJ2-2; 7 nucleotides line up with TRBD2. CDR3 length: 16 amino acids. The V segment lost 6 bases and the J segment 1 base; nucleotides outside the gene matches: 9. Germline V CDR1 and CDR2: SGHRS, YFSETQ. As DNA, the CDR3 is TGCGCCAGCACCCCCCTCTTAGCGGGGAACACCGGGGAGCTGTTTTTT. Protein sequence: CASTPLLAGNTGELFF.

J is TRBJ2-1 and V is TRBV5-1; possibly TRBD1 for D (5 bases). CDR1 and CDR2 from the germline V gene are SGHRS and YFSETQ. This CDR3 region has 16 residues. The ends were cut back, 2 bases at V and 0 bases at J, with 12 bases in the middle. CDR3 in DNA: TGCGCCAGCAGCTTAGATCAGGGAAGCTCCTACAATGAGCAGTTCTTC. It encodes CASSLDQGSSYNEQFF. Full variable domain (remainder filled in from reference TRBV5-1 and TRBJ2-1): KAGVTQTPRYLIKTRGQQVTLSCSPISGHRSVSWYQQTPGQGLQFLFEYFSETQRNKGNFPGRFSGRQFSNSRSEMNVSTLELGDSALYLCASSLDQGSSYNEQFFGPGTRLTVL.

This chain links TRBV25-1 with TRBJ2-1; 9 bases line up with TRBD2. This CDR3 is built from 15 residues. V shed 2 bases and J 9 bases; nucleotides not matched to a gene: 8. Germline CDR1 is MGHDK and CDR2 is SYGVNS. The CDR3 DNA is TGTGCCAGCAGTGAACCGGCGGGAGGGCCTACTGAGCAGTTCTTC. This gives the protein CASSEPAGGPTEQFF.

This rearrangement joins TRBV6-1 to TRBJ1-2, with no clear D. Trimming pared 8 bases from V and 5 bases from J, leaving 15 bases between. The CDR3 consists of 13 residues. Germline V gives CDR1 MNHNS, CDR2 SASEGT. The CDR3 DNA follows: TGTGCCAGCCGTTGGGGTCCGACTTATGGCTACACCTTC. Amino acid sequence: CASRWGPTYGYTF.

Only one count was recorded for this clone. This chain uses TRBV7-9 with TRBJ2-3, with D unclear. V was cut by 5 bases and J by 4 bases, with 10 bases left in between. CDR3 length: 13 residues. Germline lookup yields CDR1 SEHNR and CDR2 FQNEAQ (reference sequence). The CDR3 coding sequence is TGTGCCAGCAGCCCGACCAACCCAGATACGCAGTATTTT. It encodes CASSPTNPDTQYF. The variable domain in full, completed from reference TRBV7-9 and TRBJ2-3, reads DTGVSQNPRHKITKRGQNVTFRCDPISEHNRLYWYRQTLGQGPEFLTYFQNEAQLEKSRLLSDRFSAERPKGSFSTLEIQRTEQGDSAMYLCASSPTNPDTQYFGPGTRLTVL.

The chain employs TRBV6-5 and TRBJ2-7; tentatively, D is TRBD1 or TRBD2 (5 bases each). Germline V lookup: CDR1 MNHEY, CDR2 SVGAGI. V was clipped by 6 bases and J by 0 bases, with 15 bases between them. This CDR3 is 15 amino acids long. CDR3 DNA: TGTGCCAGCAGAAGGGGACCGACGTACTCCTACGAGCAGTACTTC. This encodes CASRRGPTYSYEQYF.

The CDR3: CASGMTYEQYF. The CDR3 region has the DNA TGTGCCAGCGGGATGACCTACGAGCAGTACTTC. The chain joins TRBV7-2 to TRBJ2-7; D is uncertain. Trimming took 8 bases from V and 2 from J, leaving 7 bases between them. This CDR3 region has 11 residues. Germline V lookup: CDR1 SGHTA, CDR2 FQGNSA.

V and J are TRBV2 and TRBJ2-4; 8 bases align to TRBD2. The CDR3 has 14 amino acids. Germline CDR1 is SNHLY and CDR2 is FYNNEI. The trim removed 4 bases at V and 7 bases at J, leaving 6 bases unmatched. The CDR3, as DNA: TGTGCCAGCAGTGCGGGCTCGGGGGGGAACATTCAGTACTTC. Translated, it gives CASSAGSGGNIQYF.

The CDR3 loop reads CASSYRGGLTEAFF. CDR3 in DNA: TGTGCCAGCAGCTACAGGGGGGGATTGACTGAAGCTTTCTTT. The chain carries TRBV11-2 and TRBJ1-1; the match to TRBD1 covers 8 bases. The junction had 6 bases not matched to a gene; V was cut back by 4 bases and J by 5 bases. This CDR3 has 14 residues. Germline CDR1 is SGHAT and CDR2 is FQNNGV.

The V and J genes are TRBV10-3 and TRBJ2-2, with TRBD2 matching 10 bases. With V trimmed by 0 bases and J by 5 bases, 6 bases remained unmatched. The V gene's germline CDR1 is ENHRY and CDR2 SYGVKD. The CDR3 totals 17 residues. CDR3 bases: TGTGCCATCAGTGAGTCGCGGCTAGCGGGAGCAACCGGGGAGCTGTTTTTT. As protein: CAISESRLAGATGELFF.

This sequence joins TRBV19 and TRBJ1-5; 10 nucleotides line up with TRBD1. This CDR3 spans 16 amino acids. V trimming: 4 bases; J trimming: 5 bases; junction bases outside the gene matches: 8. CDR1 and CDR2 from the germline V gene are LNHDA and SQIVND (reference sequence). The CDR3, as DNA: TGTGCCAGTAGTAGGGGGGGACAGGGGCCCCATCAGCCCCAGCATTTT. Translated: CASSRGGQGPHQPQHF.

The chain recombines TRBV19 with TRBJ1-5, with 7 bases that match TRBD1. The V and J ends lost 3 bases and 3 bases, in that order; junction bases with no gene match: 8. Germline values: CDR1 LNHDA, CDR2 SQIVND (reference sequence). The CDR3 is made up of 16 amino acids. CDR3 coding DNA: TGTGCCAGTAGTATCTACAGGGGCCGCCTCAATCAGCCCCAGCATTTT. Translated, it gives CASSIYRGRLNQPQHF.

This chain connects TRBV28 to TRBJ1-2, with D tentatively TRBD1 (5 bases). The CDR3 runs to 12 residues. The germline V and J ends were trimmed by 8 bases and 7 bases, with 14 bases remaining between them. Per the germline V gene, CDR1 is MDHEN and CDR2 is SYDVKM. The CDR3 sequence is CASGGYRGGYTF. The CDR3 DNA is TGTGCCAGCGGGGGGTACCGAGGTGGCTACACCTTC.

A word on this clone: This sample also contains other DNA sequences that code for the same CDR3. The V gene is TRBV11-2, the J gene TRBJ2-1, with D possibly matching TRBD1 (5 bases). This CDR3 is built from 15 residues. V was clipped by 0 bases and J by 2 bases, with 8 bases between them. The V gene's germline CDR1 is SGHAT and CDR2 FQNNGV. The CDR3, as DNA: TGTGCCAGCAGCTTAGAGGCAGGGACCTACAATGAGCAGTTCTTC. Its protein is CASSLEAGTYNEQFF.

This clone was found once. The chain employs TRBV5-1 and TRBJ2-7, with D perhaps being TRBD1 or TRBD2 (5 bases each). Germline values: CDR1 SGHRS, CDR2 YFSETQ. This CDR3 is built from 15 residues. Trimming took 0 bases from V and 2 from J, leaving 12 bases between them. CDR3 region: CASSLAGGNTYEQYF. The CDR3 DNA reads TGCGCCAGCAGCTTGGCTGGGGGAAATACCTACGAGCAGTACTTC.

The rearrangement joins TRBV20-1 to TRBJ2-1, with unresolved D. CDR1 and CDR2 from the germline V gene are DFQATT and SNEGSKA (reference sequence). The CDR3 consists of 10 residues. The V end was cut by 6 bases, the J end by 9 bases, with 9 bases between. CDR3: CSARYREQFF. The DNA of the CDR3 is TGCAGTGCCCGATATCGTGAGCAGTTCTTC.

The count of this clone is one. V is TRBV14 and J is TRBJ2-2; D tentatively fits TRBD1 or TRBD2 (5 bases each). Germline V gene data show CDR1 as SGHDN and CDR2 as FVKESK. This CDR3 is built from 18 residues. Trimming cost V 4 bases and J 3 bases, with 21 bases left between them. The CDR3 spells CASSLRPGRDEYTGELFF. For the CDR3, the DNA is TGTGCCAGCAGCCTCCGCCCCGGCAGGGACGAGTACACCGGGGAGCTGTTTTTT.

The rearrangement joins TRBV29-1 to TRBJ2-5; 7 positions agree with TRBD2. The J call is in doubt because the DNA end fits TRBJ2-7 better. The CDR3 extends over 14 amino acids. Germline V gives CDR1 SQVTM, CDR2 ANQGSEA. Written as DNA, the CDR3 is TGCAGCGTTGTTGCTGGGGGGAGGGTTTACGAGCAGTACTTC. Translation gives CSVVAGGRVYEQYF.

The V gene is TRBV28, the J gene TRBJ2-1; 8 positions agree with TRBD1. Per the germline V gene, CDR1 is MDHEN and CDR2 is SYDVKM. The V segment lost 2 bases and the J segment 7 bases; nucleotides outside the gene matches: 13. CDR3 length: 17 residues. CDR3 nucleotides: TGTGCCAGCAGTTTACCCCCGGGACAGGTGGGTATTAATGAGCAGTTCTTC. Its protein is CASSLPPGQVGINEQFF.

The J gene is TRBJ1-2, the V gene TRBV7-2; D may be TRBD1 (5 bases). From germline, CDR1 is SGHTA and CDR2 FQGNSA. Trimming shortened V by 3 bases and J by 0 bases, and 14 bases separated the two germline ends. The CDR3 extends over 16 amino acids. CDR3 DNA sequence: TGTGCCAGCAGCTTGGGGGGAGGCTATTCTAACTATGGCTACACCTTC. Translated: CASSLGGGYSNYGYTF.

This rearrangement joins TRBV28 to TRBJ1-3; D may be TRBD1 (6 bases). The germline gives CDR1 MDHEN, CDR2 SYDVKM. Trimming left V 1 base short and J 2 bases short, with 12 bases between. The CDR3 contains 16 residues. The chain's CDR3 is CASSLSPGAAGNTIYF. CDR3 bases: TGTGCCAGCAGTTTATCCCCAGGGGCGGCTGGAAACACCATATATTTT.

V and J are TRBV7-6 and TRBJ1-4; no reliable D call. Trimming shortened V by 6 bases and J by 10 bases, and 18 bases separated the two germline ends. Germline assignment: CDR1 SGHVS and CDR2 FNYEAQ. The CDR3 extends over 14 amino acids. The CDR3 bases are TGTGCCAGCAGTCTTACGGGCCCATTGGGAAAACTGTTTTTT. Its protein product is CASSLTGPLGKLFF.

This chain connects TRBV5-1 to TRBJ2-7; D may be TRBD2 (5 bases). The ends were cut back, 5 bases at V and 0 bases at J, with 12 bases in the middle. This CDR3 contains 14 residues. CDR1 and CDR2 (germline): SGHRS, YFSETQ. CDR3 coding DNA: TGCGCCAGCAGTTCTCTTGGGAGCTCCTACGAGCAGTACTTC. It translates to CASSSLGSSYEQYF.